This T cell receptor (beta chain) derives from a study of blood T cell repertoires in COVID-19. At the level of the study: Samples representing acute and convalescent COVID-19 were sourced from the United States, Italy and Spain. T cells, B-cell-depleted T cells, or PBMCs provided the cDNA or gDNA that served as material.

With V trimmed by 8 bases and J by 8 bases, 7 bases remained unmatched. Germline V CDR1 and CDR2: SGHAT, FQNNGV. This CDR3 is built from 13 residues. In the original workflow: Amplified reference gene primers provided the basis for estimating nucleated cell counts. Generated by immunoSEQ multiplex PCR, the TCRdb table keeps only in-frame clones and is missing some. V and J calls and clone size are as listed in that table; D and trimming were resolved from the DNA. The sample contains roughly 230,000 clones, 85% of which appear only once. This clone was seen a few times. The sample was peripheral blood. The V gene is TRBV11-2, the J gene TRBJ2-1; 9 nucleotides match TRBD2. The TCR was taken from a man aged 40-55 years with acute or convalescent COVID-19. CDR3 DNA: TGTGCCAGCTTGTCTAGCGGGGACGATGAGCAGTTCTTC. Encoded protein: CASLSSGDDEQFF.